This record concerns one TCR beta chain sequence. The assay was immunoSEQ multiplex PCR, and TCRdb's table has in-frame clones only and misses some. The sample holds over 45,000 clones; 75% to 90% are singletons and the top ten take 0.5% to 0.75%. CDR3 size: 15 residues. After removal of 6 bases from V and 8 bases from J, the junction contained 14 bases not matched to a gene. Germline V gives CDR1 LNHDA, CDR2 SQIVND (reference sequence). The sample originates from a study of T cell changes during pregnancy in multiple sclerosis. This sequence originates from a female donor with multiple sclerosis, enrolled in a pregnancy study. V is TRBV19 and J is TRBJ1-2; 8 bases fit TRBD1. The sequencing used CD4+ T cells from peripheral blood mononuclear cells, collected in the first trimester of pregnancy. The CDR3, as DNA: TGTGCCAGTAGCCTGGGCAGAACAGGGGGTAACGGCTACACCTTC. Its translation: CASSLGRTGGNGYTF.